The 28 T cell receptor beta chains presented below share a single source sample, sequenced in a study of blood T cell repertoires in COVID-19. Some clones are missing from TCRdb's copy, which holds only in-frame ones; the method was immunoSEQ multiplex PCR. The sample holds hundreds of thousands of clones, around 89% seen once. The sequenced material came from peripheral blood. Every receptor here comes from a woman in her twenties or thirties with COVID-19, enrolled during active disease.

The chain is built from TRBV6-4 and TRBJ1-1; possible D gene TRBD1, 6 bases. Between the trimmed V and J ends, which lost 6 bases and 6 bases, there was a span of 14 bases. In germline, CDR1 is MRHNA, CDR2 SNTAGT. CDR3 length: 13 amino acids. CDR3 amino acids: CASSQQGGAEAFF. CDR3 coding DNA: TGTGCCAGCAGCCAACAGGGAGGGGCTGAAGCTTTCTTT.

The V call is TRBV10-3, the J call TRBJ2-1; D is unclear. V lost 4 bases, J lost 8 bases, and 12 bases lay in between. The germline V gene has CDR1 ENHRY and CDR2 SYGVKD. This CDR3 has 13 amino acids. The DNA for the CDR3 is TGTGCCATCAGTGGTGTCCTCAGTGATGAGCAGTTCTTC. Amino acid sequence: CAISGVLSDEQFF.

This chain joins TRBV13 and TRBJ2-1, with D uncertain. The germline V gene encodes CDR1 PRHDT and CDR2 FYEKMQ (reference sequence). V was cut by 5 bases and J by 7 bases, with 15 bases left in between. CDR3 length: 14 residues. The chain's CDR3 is CASSPPLAANEQFF. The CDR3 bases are TGTGCCAGCAGCCCCCCCCTGGCGGCGAATGAGCAGTTCTTC.

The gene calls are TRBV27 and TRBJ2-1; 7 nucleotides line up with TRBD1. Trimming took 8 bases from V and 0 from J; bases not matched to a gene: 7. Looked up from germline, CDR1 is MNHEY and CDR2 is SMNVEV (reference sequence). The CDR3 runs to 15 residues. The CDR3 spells CASCSTGSSYNEQFF. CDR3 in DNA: TGTGCCAGCTGCTCGACAGGGAGCTCCTACAATGAGCAGTTCTTC.

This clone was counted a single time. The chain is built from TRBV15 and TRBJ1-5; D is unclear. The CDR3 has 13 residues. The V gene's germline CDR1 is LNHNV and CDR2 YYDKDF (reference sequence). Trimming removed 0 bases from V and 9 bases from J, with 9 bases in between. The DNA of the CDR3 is TGTGCCACCAGCAGAGATTCCCTAGGGCCCCAGCATTTT. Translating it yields CATSRDSLGPQHF.

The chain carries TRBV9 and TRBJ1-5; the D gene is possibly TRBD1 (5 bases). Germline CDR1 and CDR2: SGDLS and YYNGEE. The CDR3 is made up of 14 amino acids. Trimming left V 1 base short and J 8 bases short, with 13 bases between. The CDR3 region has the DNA TGTGCCAGCAGCGTATCAGGGAGCGGGAAGCCCCAGCATTTT. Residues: CASSVSGSGKPQHF.

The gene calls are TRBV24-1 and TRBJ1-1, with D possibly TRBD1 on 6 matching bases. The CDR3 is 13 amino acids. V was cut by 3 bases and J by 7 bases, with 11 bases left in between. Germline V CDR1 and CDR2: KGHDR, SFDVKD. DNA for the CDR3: TGTGCCACCAGTGATGGGGGCAGTGATGAAGCTTTCTTT. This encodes CATSDGGSDEAFF.

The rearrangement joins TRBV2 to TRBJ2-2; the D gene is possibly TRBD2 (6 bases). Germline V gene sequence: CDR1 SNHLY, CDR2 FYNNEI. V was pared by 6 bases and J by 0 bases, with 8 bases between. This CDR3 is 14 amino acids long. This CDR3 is CASRGTPNTGELFF. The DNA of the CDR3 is TGTGCCAGCAGGGGGACTCCGAACACCGGGGAGCTGTTTTTT.

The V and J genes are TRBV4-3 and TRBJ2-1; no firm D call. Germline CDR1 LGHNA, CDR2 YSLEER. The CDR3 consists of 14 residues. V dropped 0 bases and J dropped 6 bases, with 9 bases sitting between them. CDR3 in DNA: TGCGCCAGCAGCCAAGATCCAGTCCCCAATGAGCAGTTCTTC. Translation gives CASSQDPVPNEQFF.

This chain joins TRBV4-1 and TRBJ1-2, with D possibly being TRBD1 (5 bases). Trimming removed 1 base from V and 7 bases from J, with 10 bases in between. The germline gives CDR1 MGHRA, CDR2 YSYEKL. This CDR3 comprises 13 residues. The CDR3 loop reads CASSQVPGFGYTF. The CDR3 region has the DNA TGCGCCAGCAGCCAAGTTCCAGGGTTTGGCTACACCTTC.

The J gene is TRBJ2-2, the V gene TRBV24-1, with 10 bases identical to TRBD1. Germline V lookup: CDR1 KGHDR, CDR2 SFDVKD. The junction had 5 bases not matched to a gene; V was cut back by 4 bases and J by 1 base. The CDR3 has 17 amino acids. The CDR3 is CATSDPGQGGNTGELFF. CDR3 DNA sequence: TGTGCCACCAGTGACCCCGGACAGGGGGGGAACACCGGGGAGCTGTTTTTT.

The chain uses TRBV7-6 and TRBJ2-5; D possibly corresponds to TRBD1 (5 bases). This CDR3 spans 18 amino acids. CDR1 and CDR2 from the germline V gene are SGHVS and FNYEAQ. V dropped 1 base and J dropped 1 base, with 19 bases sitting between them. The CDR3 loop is CASSLGRGAREIQETQYF. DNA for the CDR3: TGTGCCAGCAGCTTAGGGCGCGGAGCCAGGGAAATCCAAGAGACCCAGTACTTC.

The CDR3 DNA reads TGTGCCAGCGGGGCCAGCTCCTATAATTCACCCCTCCACTTT. Protein sequence: CASGASSYNSPLHF. The J gene is TRBJ1-6, the V gene TRBV27; possible D gene TRBD1, 5 bases. The CDR3 runs 14 residues. Germline CDR1 reads MNHEY; CDR2 reads SMNVEV (reference sequence). Between the trimmed V and J ends, which lost 8 bases and 0 bases, there was a span of 8 bases.

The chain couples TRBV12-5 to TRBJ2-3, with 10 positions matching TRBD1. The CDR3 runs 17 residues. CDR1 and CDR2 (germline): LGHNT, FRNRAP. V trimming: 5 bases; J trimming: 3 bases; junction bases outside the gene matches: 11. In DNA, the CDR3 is TGTGCTAGTGGTCTCACGGCCGGGACAGGGGCGACAGATACGCAGTATTTT. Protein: CASGLTAGTGATDTQYF.

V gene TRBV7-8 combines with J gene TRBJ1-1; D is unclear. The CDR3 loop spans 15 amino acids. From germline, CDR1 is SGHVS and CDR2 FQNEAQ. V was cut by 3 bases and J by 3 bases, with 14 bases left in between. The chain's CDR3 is CASSFREGADTEAFF. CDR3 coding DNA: TGTGCCAGCAGCTTTCGCGAGGGCGCGGACACTGAAGCTTTCTTT.

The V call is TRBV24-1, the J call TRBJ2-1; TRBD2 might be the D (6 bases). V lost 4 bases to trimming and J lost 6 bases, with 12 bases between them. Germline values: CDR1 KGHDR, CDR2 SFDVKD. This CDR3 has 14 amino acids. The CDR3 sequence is CATSEGLSGNEQFF. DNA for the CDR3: TGTGCCACCAGTGAGGGACTCTCCGGCAATGAGCAGTTCTTC.

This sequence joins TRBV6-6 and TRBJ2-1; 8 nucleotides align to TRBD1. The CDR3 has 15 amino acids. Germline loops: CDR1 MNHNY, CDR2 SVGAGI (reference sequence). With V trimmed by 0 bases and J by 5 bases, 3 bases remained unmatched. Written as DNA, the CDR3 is TGTGCCAGCAGTTACTCGAAGGACAGGGACAATGAGCAGTTCTTC. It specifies CASSYSKDRDNEQFF.

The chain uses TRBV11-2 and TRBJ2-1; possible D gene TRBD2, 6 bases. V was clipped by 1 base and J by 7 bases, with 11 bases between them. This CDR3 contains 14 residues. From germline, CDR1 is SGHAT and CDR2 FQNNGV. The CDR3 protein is CASSLVGRLNEQFF. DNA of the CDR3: TGTGCCAGCAGCTTAGTTGGGAGGTTGAATGAGCAGTTCTTC.

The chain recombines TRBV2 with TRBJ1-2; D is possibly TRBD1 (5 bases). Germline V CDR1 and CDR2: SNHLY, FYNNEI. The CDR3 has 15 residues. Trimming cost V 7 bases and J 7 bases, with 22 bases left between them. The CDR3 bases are TGTGCCAGCAAAGGGGTTTTCGGAATTCAAGGTGGCTACACCTTC. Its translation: CASKGVFGIQGGYTF.

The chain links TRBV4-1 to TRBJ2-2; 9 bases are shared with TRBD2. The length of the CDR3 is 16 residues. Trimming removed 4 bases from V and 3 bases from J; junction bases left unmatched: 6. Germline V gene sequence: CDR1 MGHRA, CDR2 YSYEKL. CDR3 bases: TGCGCCAGCAGCCGGGCGGGACTAGCACACACCGGGGAGCTGTTTTTT. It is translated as CASSRAGLAHTGELFF.

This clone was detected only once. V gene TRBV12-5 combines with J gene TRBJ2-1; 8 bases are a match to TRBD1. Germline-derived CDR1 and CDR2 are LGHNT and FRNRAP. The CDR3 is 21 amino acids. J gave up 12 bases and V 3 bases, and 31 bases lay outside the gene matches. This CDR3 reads CASGFRSRVFGGRKQGERQFF. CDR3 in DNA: TGTGCTAGTGGTTTTCGGAGCCGCGTTTTCGGTGGGAGAAAACAGGGGGAAAGGCAGTTCTTC.

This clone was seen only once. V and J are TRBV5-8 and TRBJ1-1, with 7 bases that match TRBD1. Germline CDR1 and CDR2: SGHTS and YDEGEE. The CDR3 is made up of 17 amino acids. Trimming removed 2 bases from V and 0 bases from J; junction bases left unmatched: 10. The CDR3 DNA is TGTGCCAGCAGCTTTCAAGGGGGCGCGGGGATGAACACTGAAGCTTTCTTT. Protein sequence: CASSFQGGAGMNTEAFF.

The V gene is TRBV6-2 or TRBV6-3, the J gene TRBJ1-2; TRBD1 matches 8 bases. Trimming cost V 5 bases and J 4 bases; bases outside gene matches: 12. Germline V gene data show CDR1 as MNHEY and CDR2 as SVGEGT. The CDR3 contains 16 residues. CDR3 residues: CASSQLVRTGFYGYTF. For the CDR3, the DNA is TGTGCCAGCAGTCAATTAGTCCGGACAGGGTTCTATGGCTACACCTTC.

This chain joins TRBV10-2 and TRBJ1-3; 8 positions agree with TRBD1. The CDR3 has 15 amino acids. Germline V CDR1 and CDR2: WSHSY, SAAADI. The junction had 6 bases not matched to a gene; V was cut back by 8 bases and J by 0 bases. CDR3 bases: TGCGCCAGCGGGGGACAGGAGAACTCTGGAAACACCATATATTTT. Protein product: CASGGQENSGNTIYF.

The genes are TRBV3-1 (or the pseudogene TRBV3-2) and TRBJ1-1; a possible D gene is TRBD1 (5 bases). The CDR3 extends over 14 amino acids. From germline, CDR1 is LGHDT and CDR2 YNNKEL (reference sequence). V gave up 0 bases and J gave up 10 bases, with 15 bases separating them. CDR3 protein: CASSQDRGIWGAFF. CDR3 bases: TGTGCCAGCAGCCAAGATCGGGGGATCTGGGGAGCTTTCTTT.

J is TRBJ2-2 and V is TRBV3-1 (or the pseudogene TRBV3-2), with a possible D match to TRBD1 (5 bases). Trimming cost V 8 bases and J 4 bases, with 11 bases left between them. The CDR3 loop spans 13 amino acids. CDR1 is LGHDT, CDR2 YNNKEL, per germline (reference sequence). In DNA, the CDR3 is TGTGCCAGCCCCTCCAGGGCCACCGGGGAGCTGTTTTTT. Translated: CASPSRATGELFF.

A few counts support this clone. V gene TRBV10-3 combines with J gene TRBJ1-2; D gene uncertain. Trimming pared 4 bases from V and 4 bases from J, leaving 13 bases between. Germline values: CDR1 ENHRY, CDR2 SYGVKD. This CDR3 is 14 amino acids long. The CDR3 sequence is CAISVTAGIYGYTF. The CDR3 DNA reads TGTGCCATCAGTGTAACGGCAGGAATCTATGGCTACACCTTC.

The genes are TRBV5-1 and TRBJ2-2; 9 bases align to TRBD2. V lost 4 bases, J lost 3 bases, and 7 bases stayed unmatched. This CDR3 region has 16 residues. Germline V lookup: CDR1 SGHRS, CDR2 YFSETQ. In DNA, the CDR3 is TGCGCCAGCAGCACGAGACTAGCGGTCGACACCGGGGAGCTGTTTTTT. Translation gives CASSTRLAVDTGELFF.